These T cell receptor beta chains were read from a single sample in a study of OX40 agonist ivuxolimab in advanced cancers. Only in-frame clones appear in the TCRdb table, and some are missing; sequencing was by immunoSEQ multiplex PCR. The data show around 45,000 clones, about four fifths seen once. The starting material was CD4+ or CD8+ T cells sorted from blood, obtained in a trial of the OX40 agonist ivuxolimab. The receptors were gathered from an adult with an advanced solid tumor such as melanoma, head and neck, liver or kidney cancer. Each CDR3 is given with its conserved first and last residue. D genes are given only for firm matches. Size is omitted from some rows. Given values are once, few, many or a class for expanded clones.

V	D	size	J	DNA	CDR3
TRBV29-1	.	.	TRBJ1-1	TGCAGCGTTGGAGGGGCCACTGAAGCTTTCTTT	CSVGGATEAFF
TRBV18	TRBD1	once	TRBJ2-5	TGTGCCAGCTCACCGACGACAGGGAATAACCAAGAGACCCAGTACTTC	CASSPTTGNNQETQYF
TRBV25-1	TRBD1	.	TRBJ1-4	TGTGCCAGCAGTGCTAGGGGACAGGGGAGCGGTGAAAAACTGTTTTTT	CASSARGQGSGEKLFF
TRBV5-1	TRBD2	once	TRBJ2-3	TGCGCCAGCAGCTGGTCCAGCGGGAGAAGCACAGATACGCAGTATTTT	CASSWSSGRSTDTQYF
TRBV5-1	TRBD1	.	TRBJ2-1	TGCGCCAGCAGCTTAAGACAGGGGTATTACAATGAGCAGTTCTTC	CASSLRQGYYNEQFF
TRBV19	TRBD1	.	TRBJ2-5	TGTGCCAGTAGTCTACGGACAGGGGGGACCGGAGAGACCCAGTACTTC	CASSLRTGGTGETQYF
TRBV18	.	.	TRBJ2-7	TGTGCCAGCTCGCTTGGGTCAGGTTACTCCGAGCAGTACTTC	CASSLGSGYSEQYF
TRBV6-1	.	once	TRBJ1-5	TGTGCCAGCAGTGAAGCGATGGGCCAGGGGCATGGACAGCCCCAGCATTTT	CASSEAMGQGHGQPQHF
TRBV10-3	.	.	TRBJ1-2	TGTGCCATCAGTGATCGTGGGGTAGGGGATTATGGCTACACCTTC	CAISDRGVGDYGYTF
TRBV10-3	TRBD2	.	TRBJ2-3	TGTGCCACACTACTAGCGGGAGGAGGAACAGATACGCAGTATTTT	CATLLAGGGTDTQYF
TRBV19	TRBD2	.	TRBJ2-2	TGTGCCAGTAGTGTGGGACTAGCGGGAGTAAGAACCGGGGAGCTGTTTTTT	CASSVGLAGVRTGELFF
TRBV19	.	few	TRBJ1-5	TGTGCCAGTAGTCTCCCGGGACCAGATCAGCCCCAGCATTTT	CASSLPGPDQPQHF
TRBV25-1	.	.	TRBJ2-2	TGTGCCAGCAGTTGGGCGTCCGGGGAGCTGTTTTTT	CASSWASGELFF
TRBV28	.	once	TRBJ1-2	TGTGCCAGCAGTTCCATACAGGTCCCCGGCGGCTACACCTTC	CASSSIQVPGGYTF
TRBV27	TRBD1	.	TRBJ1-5	TGTGCCAGCAGTTTGGTTGTGACACAGGGGGGCAGCCAGCCCCAGCATTTT	CASSLVVTQGGSQPQHF
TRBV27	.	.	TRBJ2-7	TGTGCCAGCAGTTCCTATTCCTCCTACGAGCAGTACTTC	CASSSYSSYEQYF
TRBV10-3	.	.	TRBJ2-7	TGTGCCATCAGGTCCCCTGGGGGAACCTACGAGCAGTACTTC	CAIRSPGGTYEQYF
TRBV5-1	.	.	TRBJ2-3	TGCGCCAGCAGCTTGCTGACCTCACGCACAGATACGCAGTATTTT	CASSLLTSRTDTQYF
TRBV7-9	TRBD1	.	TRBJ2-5	TGTGCCAGCAGCATCCGGACAGGGGGTGGTCTAGAGACCCAGTACTTC	CASSIRTGGGLETQYF
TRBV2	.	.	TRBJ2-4	TGTGCCAGCAGTGCTACATCGAAAGGGGACATTCAGTACTTC	CASSATSKGDIQYF
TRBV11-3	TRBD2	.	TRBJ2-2	TGTGCCAGCAGCTTGGGTCTAGCGGGAGGCTCGAACACCGGGGAGCTGTTTTTT	CASSLGLAGGSNTGELFF
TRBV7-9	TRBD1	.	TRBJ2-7	TGTGCCAGCAGCTTAACCCGGGACAGACCCTACGAGCAGTACTTC	CASSLTRDRPYEQYF
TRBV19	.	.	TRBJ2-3	TGTGCCAGTAGTATCCAGGGAAGCACTAGCACAGATACGCAGTATTTT	CASSIQGSTSTDTQYF
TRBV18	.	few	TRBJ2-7	TGTGCCAGCTCACTACTGAGGGGCTACGAGCAGTACTTC	CASSLLRGYEQYF
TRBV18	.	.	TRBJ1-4	TGTGCCAGCTCACCACAGGAAGGAAAACTGTTTTTT	CASSPQEGKLFF
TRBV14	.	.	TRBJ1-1	TGTGCCAGCAGCCAAGTGAGACAGATTAACACTGAAGCTTTCTTT	CASSQVRQINTEAFF
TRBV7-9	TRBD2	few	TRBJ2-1	TGTGCCAGCAGCCACCGACTAGCGGGAGGGTCCTACAATGAGCAGTTCTTC	CASSHRLAGGSYNEQFF
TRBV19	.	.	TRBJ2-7	TGTGCCAGTAGTAGGGAGAGCTCCTACGAGCAGTACTTC	CASSRESSYEQYF
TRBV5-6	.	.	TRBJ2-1	TGTGCCAGCAGCTTCCGGAGCTCCTACAATGAGCAGTTCTTC	CASSFRSSYNEQFF
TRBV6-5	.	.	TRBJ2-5	TGTGCCAGCAGTAGACAGGGAGGAACGGTTAAGACCCAGTACTTC	CASSRQGGTVKTQYF
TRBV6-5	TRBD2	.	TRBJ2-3	TGTGCCAGCAGGGCAGGGACTAGCGGTACGCAGTATTTT	CASRAGTSGTQYF
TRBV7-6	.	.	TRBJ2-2	TGTGCCAGCAGCTTAGGAGGTGGGGGGGAGCTGTTTTTT	CASSLGGGGELFF
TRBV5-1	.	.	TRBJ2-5	TGCGCCAGCAGCTTGGCCCTAGCCCAAGAGACCCAGTACTTC	CASSLALAQETQYF
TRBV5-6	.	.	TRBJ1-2	TGTGCCAGCAGTCGACAGGATCATGGCTACACCTTC	CASSRQDHGYTF
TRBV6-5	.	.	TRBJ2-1	TGTGCCAGCAGTCCCTTGTCCCCCTCCTACAATGAGCAGTTCTTC	CASSPLSPSYNEQFF
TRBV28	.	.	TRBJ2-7	TGTGCCGGCAAACGGGGGGCCGGGGAGCAGTACTTC	CAGKRGAGEQYF
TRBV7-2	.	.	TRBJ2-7	TGTGCCAGCAGCTTAGCGCTGAGCTCCTACGAGCAGTACTTC	CASSLALSSYEQYF
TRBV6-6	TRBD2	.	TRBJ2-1	TGTGCCAGTACACCGGGACTAGCCCACAATGAGCAGTTCTTC	CASTPGLAHNEQFF
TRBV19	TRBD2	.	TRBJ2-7	TGTGCCAGTAGCCCCCCCCGGACTAGCGGGAAGTCCTACGAGCAGTACTTC	CASSPPRTSGKSYEQYF
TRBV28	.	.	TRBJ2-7	TGTGCCAGCAGTGATGACCGATCAAGAGAGCAGTACTTC	CASSDDRSREQYF
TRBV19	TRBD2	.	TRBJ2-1	TGTGCCAGTAGTGCCAACCACTTGAGCGGGAGGCCCAATGAGCAGTTCTTC	CASSANHLSGRPNEQFF
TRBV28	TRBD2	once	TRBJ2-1	TGTGCCAGCAGGCCCTCTAGCGGAGGTGGTAATGAGCAGTTCTTC	CASRPSSGGGNEQFF
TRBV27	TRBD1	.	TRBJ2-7	TGTGCCAGCAGGCCCTCCGGGACAGATTCCTACGAGCAGTACTTC	CASRPSGTDSYEQYF
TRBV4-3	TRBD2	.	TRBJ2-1	TGCGCCAGCAGCCAAGAACTAGCGGGTCTCTACAATGAGCAGTTCTTC	CASSQELAGLYNEQFF
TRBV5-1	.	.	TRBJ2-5	TGCGCCAGCAGCATGGACAGACAAGAGACCCAGTACTTC	CASSMDRQETQYF
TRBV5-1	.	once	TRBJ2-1	TGCGCCAGCAGCTTAGGGGCGGGCTCCTACAATGAGCAGTTCTTC	CASSLGAGSYNEQFF
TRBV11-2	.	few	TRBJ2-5	TGTGCCAGCAGCTTAAGGGGGAGGGCCTTGACCGAGACCCAGTACTTC	CASSLRGRALTETQYF
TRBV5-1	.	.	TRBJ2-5	TGCGCCAGCAGCTTAGGCAGACCCCAAGAGACCCAGTACTTC	CASSLGRPQETQYF
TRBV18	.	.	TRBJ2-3	TGTGCCAGCTCACCTTCAGAGGATACGCAGTATTTT	CASSPSEDTQYF
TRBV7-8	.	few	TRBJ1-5	TGTGCCAGCAGCACGGGACATGCCCAGCCCCAGCATTTT	CASSTGHAQPQHF
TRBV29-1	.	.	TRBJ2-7	TGCACCCCCCCACGGCAGGAGGACTACGAGCAGTACTTC	CTPPRQEDYEQYF
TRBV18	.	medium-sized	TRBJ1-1	TGTGCCAGCTCACCACAGGGGGCTGAAGCTTTCTTT	CASSPQGAEAFF
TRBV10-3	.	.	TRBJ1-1	TGTGCCATCAGTGAGGGACAGCTTAACACTGAAGCTTTCTTT	CAISEGQLNTEAFF
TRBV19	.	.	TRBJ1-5	TGTGCCAGTAGTATAGGTATCCTGAAAACGAATCAGCCCCAGCATTTT	CASSIGILKTNQPQHF
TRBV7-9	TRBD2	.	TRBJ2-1	TGTGCCAGCAGCCAAAGCGGGACTCTACTGTTCTTC	CASSQSGTLLFF